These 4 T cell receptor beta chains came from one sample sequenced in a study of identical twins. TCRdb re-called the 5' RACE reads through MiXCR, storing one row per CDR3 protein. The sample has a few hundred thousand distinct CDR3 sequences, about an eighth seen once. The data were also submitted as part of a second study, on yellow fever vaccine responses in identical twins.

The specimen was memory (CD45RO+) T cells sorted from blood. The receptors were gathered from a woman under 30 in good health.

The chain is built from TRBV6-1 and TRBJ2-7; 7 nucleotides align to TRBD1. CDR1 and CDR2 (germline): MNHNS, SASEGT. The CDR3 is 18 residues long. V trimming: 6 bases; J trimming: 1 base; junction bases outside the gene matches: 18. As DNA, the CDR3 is TGTGCCAGCAGCTCAAGCCAGCGTTATGGCAGGGGGTCCTACGAGCAGTACTTC. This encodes CASSSSQRYGRGSYEQYF.

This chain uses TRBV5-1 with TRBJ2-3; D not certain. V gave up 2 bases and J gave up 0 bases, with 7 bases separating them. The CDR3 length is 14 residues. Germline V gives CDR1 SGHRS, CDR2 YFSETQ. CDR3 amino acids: CASSFRSSTDTQYF. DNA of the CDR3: TGCGCCAGCAGCTTCCGCAGCAGCACAGATACGCAGTATTTT.

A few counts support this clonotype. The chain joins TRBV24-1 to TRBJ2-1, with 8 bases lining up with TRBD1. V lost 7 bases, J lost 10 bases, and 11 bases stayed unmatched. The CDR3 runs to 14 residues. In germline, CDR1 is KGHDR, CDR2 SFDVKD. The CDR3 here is CATSTHRDRLEQFF. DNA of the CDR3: TGTGCCACCAGCACCCACCGGGACAGGCTCGAGCAGTTCTTC.

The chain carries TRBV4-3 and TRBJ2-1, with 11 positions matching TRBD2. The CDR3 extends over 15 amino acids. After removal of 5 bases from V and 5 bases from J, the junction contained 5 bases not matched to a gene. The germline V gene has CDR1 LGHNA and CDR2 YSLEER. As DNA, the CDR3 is TGCGCCAGCAGCACGGGACTAGCGGTAAACAATGAGCAGTTCTTC. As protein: CASSTGLAVNNEQFF.